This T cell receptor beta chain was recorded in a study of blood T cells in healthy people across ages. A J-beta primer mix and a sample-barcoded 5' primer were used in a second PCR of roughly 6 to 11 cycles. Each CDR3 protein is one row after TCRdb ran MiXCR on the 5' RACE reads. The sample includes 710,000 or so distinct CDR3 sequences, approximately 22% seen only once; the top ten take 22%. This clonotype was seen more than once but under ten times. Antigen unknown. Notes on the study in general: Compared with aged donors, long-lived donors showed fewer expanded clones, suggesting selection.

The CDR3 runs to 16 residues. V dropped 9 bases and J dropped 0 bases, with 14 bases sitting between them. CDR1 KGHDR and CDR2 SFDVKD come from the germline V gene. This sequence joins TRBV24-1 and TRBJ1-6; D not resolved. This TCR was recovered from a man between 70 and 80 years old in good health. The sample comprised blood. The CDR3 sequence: CATDRRSSSYNSPLHF. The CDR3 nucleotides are TGTGCCACCGATCGACGGTCAAGCTCCTATAATTCACCCCTCCACTTT.